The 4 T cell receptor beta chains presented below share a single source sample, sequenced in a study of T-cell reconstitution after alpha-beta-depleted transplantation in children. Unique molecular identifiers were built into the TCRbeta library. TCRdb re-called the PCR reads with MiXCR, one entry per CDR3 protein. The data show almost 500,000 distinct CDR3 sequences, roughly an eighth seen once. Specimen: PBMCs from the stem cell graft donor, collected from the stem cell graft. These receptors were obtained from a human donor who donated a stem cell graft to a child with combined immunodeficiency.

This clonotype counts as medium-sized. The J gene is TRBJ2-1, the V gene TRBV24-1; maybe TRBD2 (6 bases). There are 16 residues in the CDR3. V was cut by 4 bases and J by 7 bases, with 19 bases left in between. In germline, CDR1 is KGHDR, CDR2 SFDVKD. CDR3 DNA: TGTGCCACCAGTGACCCGTCTGGGATAGCGGCGAATGAGCAGTTCTTC. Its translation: CATSDPSGIAANEQFF.

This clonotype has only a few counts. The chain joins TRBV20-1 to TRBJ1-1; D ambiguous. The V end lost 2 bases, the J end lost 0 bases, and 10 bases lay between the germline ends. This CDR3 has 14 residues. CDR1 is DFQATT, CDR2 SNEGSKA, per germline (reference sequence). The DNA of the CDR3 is TGCAGTGCTAGAAACTGGGCTTTGAACACTGAAGCTTTCTTT. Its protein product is CSARNWALNTEAFF.

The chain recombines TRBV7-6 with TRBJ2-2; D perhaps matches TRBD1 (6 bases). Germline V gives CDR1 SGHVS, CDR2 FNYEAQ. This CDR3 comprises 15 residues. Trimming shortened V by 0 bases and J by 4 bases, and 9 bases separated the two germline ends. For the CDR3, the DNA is TGTGCCAGCAGCTTAGCTCCGGACAGCACCGGGGAGCTGTTTTTT. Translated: CASSLAPDSTGELFF.

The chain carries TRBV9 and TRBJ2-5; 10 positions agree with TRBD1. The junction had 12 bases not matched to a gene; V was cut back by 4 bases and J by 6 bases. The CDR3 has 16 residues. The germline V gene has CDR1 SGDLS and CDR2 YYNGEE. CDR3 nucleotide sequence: TGTGCCAGCAGCTCCAGCTCCGGGACAGGGGTCCAGACCCAGTACTTC. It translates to CASSSSSGTGVQTQYF.